This T cell receptor beta chain came from a study of T cells after yellow fever vaccination. This clonotype was counted many times. Its target is unknown. Study-wide points: Reappearing after the booster were most of the clones from primary vaccination (about 96% CD4, around 90% CD8).

5'RACE template switching generated TCR cDNA, adding a universal primer site and UMIs. One entry per CDR3 protein, called by TCRdb with MiXCR from the 5' RACE reads. This table has 110,000 or so distinct CDR3 sequences, about 6.8% appearing once. The CDR3 is 15 residues long. Unmatched junction bases numbered 5, after V lost 1 base and J lost 5 bases. This receptor was taken from a young man who received the YFV17D yellow fever vaccine. The chain links TRBV23-1 to TRBJ2-7; TRBD1 matches at 10 bases. TRBV23-1 is given ORF status, its function remaining uncertain. Source: CD4+ T cells sorted from PBMCs, taken roughly 45 days after the first yellow fever vaccination. The CDR3: CASSQCGDRGNEQYF. DNA for the CDR3: TGCGCCAGCAGTCAATGTGGGGACAGGGGCAACGAGCAGTACTTC.